Included here is one T cell receptor beta chain sequence, with context. Clones were read by immunoSEQ multiplex PCR, and TCRdb kept only the in-frame ones, dropping some. The repertoire consists of 200,000 to 250,000 clones, with about 88% occurring once and the leading ten covering roughly 10%. Germline loops: CDR1 SEHNR, CDR2 FQNEAQ (reference sequence). The CDR3 is 17 residues long. Losses at the gene ends were 5 bases for V and 5 bases for J; bases not matched to a gene: 7. This sample is drawn from a study of blood T cell repertoires in COVID-19. Whole-study context: T cells, B-cell-depleted T cells, or PBMCs supplied cDNA or gDNA.

The receptor's source is a woman between 50 and 59 years old with COVID-19, enrolled during active disease. The sequenced material came from peripheral blood. V gene TRBV7-9 combines with J gene TRBJ2-3; TRBD2 agrees at 16 bases. Written as DNA, the CDR3 is TGTGCCAGCAGCCTCGGGACTAGCGGGGGGGCGGGAGATACGCAGTATTTT. It yields the protein CASSLGTSGGAGDTQYF. Supplemented by reference TRBV7-9 and TRBJ2-3, the full variable domain reads DTGVSQNPRHKITKRGQNVTFRCDPISEHNRLYWYRQTLGQGPEFLTYFQNEAQLEKSRLLSDRFSAERPKGSFSTLEIQRTEQGDSAMYLCASSLGTSGGAGDTQYFGPGTRLTVL.